This TCR beta chain was sequenced during a study of blood T cell repertoires in COVID-19. Across the study: COVID-19 samples, acute and convalescent, were from the United States, Italy and Spain. Sources were T cells, B-cell-depleted T cells, or PBMCs; the material itself was cDNA or gDNA.

Original analysis: The assay estimated nucleated cells by amplifying reference gene primers. The data were produced by immunoSEQ multiplex PCR, yet TCRdb's version contains in-frame clones alone and is incomplete. Clone size and the V and J calls come from that table; the DNA yielded D and trimming. The sample yields about 30,000 clones, 55% to 80% seen once. The CDR3 length is 15 residues. Germline CDR1 reads SGHAT; CDR2 reads FQDESV (reference sequence). With V trimmed by 1 base and J by 9 bases, 9 bases remained unmatched. The V call is TRBV11-1, the J call TRBJ2-1; 7 nucleotides agree with TRBD2. The sequence derives from a human donor in a cohort sampled during active COVID-19. Material for sequencing was peripheral blood. CDR3 DNA sequence: TGTGCCAGCAGCTTAGAGGGACTAACTGAAGGTGAGCAGTTCTTC. Protein: CASSLEGLTEGEQFF.